This TCR beta chain was captured in a study of tumor-infiltrating lymphocytes in primary liver carcinoma. On the study more broadly: Subjects consisted of male and female patients aged 30 to 69 years. General study findings and limits: Tumor-adjacent and tumor-blood pairs shared a smaller degree of overlap than tumor region pairs. A significantly higher top-250-clone fraction was found in tumors than in blood (p = 0.039). About 7-24% of top clones, no more, were shared by all five regions.

In germline, CDR1 is SGHTS, CDR2 YDEGEE. The CDR3 totals 16 residues. For this clonotype: Its antigen remains unknown. Germline and junction disagree at one end, which may indicate a read error.

The study co-extracted DNA and RNA from roughly 20-30 mg of unsorted bulk tissue. Priming with a constant-region primer yielded TCR beta cDNA from about 500 ng total RNA. Investigators got TCR beta libraries out of three nested multiplex PCR rounds, done with slightly modified ARM-PCR. In the first two PCR rounds, TRBV1-TRBV30 forward primers were paired with a C-beta reverse primer, and each round lasted roughly 10 cycles. TCRdb reprocessed the multiplex PCR reads with MiXCR, giving one entry per CDR3 protein. The sample carries under 200,000 distinct CDR3 sequences, approximately 80% recorded once.

The TCR was taken from a man aged 40-49 years with primary liver carcinoma and hepatitis B virus infection. The chain links TRBV5-8 to TRBJ2-7; TRBD1 matches 7 bases. Sequenced material: tumor tissue from primary liver carcinoma. The CDR3 region is CASSLTGTVRLGEQYF. The CDR3 DNA follows: TGTGCAAGCAGCCTAACCGGGACAGTTCGTTTAGGGGAGCAGTACTTC. The whole variable domain, filled in from reference TRBV5-8 and TRBJ2-7, reads EAGVTQSPTHLIKTRGQQATLRCSPISGHTSVYWYQQALGLGLQFLLWYDEGEERNRGNFPPRFSGRQFPNYSSELNVNALELEDSALYLCASSLTGTVRLGEQYFGPGTRLTVT.